This T cell receptor beta chain was obtained from a study of cytomegalovirus exposure and HLA in healthy donors. As for this clone: Its antigen is unknown.

Overall study findings and caveats: Data from an earlier analysis indicated that most TCR beta V segments were productive either about 87% or about 30% of the time. A later analysis found that most CMV-associated TCR beta chains appeared HLA-restricted.

The PCR had 60 Vbeta and 13 Jbeta primers. Some clones are missing from TCRdb's copy, which holds only in-frame ones; the method was immunoSEQ multiplex PCR. Among 120,000 or so clones listed, around two thirds were seen once. The V and J ends lost 2 bases and 4 bases respectively, with 14 bases between them. The CDR3 extends over 15 amino acids. Germline-derived CDR1 and CDR2 are SGHRS and YFSETQ. This sequence joins TRBV5-1 and TRBJ2-3; maybe TRBD1 (6 bases). Specimen: PBMCs. The receptor's source is a woman between 35 and 50 years old in good health and CMV-seropositive. CDR3: CASSFRGAGADTQYF. CDR3 nucleotide sequence: TGCGCCAGCAGCTTCAGGGGCGCGGGCGCAGATACGCAGTATTTT.